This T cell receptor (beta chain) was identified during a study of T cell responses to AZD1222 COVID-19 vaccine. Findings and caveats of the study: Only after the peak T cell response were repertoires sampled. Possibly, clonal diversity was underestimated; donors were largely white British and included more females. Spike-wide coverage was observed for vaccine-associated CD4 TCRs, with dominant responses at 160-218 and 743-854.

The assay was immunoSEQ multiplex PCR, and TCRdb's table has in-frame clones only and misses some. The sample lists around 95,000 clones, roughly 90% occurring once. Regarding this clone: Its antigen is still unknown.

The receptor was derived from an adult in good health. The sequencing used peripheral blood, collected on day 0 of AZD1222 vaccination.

CDR3 residues: CSVAEATNEKLFF. CDR3 bases: TGCAGCGTTGCCGAGGCAACTAATGAAAAACTGTTTTTT. The chain has TRBV29-1 and TRBJ1-4; D is uncertain. The CDR3 covers 13 residues. The ends were cut back, 4 bases at V and 0 bases at J, with 6 bases in the middle. Germline V gene data show CDR1 as SQVTM and CDR2 as ANQGSEA.